These 24 T cell receptor beta chains were sequenced from one sample in a study of cytomegalovirus exposure and HLA in healthy donors. Amplification used 60 Vbeta primers and 13 Jbeta primers. Sequencing was performed with immunoSEQ multiplex PCR; in TCRdb, only in-frame clones are kept and a portion is missing. The sample has under 200,000 clones, 82% seen once. Sequencing input: PBMCs. The receptors shown here come from a girl aged 10 to 17 in good health and CMV-seropositive.

The chain carries TRBV5-4 and TRBJ2-1, with 7 bases that match TRBD1. After removal of 4 bases from V and 7 bases from J, the junction contained 2 bases not matched to a gene. CDR1 SGHNT and CDR2 YYREEE come from the germline V gene (reference sequence). This CDR3 is 12 amino acids long. The chain's CDR3 is CASSQTGNEQFF. In nucleotides, the CDR3 is TGTGCCAGCAGCCAGACAGGGAATGAGCAGTTCTTC.

The chain is built from TRBV11-3 and TRBJ2-5, with 10 positions matching TRBD2. CDR3 length equals 14 residues. CDR1 and CDR2 (germline): SGHNT, YENEEA. Losses at the gene ends were 4 bases for V and 4 bases for J; bases not matched to a gene: 3. The CDR3 is CASSSGTSAETQYF. The CDR3 region has the DNA TGTGCCAGCAGCTCAGGGACTAGCGCAGAGACCCAGTACTTC.

V is TRBV15 and J is TRBJ2-7, with 7 bases lining up with TRBD2. Trimming took 8 bases from V and 4 from J; bases not matched to a gene: 5. CDR1 and CDR2 from the germline V gene are LNHNV and YYDKDF (reference sequence). The CDR3 loop spans 12 amino acids. The CDR3 region is CATAGEPYEQYF. DNA for the CDR3: TGTGCCACCGCGGGGGAGCCATACGAGCAGTACTTC.

This chain links TRBV12-5 with TRBJ2-2; perhaps TRBD1 as D (6 bases). V dropped 2 bases and J dropped 5 bases, with 9 bases sitting between them. The CDR3 spans 14 residues. The germline CDR1 and CDR2 sequences are LGHNT and FRNRAP. The CDR3 DNA follows: TGTGCTAGTGGTTTGTTCACAGGGACCGGGGAGCTGTTTTTT. Amino acids: CASGLFTGTGELFF.

The rearrangement uses TRBV6-4 and TRBJ2-7; 8 bases line up with TRBD1. Germline assignment: CDR1 MRHNA and CDR2 SNTAGT. V shed 4 bases and J 5 bases; nucleotides not matched to a gene: 19. There are 18 residues in the CDR3. CDR3 sequence: CASSGDRYFLGLGNEQYF. The CDR3 nucleotides are TGTGCCAGCAGTGGGGACAGGTACTTTTTGGGGTTGGGCAACGAGCAGTACTTC.

This chain connects TRBV15 to TRBJ1-2; 10 bases fit TRBD1. CDR3 length: 17 residues. The junction had 11 bases not matched to a gene; V was cut back by 3 bases and J by 4 bases. In germline, CDR1 is LNHNV, CDR2 YYDKDF (reference sequence). The DNA of the CDR3 is TGTGCCACCAGCAGGGACAGGGGGACGTCTGCGGGCTATGGCTACACCTTC. Its translation: CATSRDRGTSAGYGYTF.

This clone was seen once. The chain couples TRBV11-1 to TRBJ2-2, with a tentative D call TRBD2 (7 bases). This CDR3 region has 17 residues. Germline CDR1 and CDR2: SGHAT and FQDESV (reference sequence). With 4 bases removed from V and 0 bases from J, the gap between germline ends came to 15 bases. CDR3 in amino acids: CASSSQAGHSNTGELFF. Here the CDR3 DNA reads TGTGCCAGCAGCTCCCAAGCGGGACACTCGAACACCGGGGAGCTGTTTTTT.

The J gene is TRBJ2-2, the V gene TRBV7-3; the D is unclear. The CDR3 is made up of 11 amino acids. CDR1 and CDR2 from the germline V gene are SGHTA and FQGTGA. Trimming shortened V by 3 bases and J by 7 bases, and 3 bases separated the two germline ends. The DNA for the CDR3 is TGTGCCAGCAGCTTGAGCGGGGAGCTGTTTTTT. Translation: CASSLSGELFF. The whole variable domain, filled in from reference TRBV7-3 and TRBJ2-2, reads GAGVSQTPSNKVTEKGKYVELRCDPISGHTALYWYRQSLGQGPEFLIYFQGTGAADDSGLPNDRFFAVRPEGSVSTLKIQRTERGDSAVYLCASSLSGELFFGEGSRLTVL.

The chain employs TRBV10-3 and TRBJ2-7; D possibly corresponds to TRBD2 (6 bases). The germline V gene has CDR1 ENHRY and CDR2 SYGVKD. The CDR3 has 17 amino acids. Deletions cut 3 bases from V and 3 bases from J, with 21 bases between. In nucleotides, the CDR3 is TGTGCCATCAGTGATCTTAAAAGGGGCCGGGGGATCTACGAGCAGTACTTC. Translating it yields CAISDLKRGRGIYEQYF.

This chain connects TRBV5-4 to TRBJ2-7, with 10 bases lining up with TRBD1. This CDR3 region has 16 residues. J gave up 2 bases and V 0 bases, and 5 bases lay outside the gene matches. Germline loops: CDR1 SGHNT, CDR2 YYREEE (reference sequence). The DNA for the CDR3 is TGTGCCAGCAGCTTGGTAGGGACAGGGGACCCCTACGAGCAGTACTTC. Translation gives CASSLVGTGDPYEQYF.

V and J are TRBV19 and TRBJ1-2, with D possibly matching TRBD1 (5 bases). The CDR3 spans 17 residues. Trimming removed 6 bases from V and 1 base from J, with 21 bases in between. Germline V gives CDR1 LNHDA, CDR2 SQIVND (reference sequence). CDR3 sequence: CASSPNSGSSLNYGYTF. In nucleotides, the CDR3 is TGTGCCAGTAGCCCTAACTCAGGGTCCTCTCTTAACTATGGCTACACCTTC.

This chain links TRBV5-5 with TRBJ1-1, with 8 bases matching TRBD1. The CDR3 runs to 15 residues. CDR1 and CDR2 (germline): SGHKS, YYEKEE (reference sequence). Trimming at V came to 2 bases and at J to 4 bases, leaving 7 bases not matched to a gene. The CDR3 DNA is TGTGCCAGCAGCTTCTTACAGGGGGTGTTCACTGAAGCTTTCTTT. It specifies CASSFLQGVFTEAFF.

V gene TRBV15 combines with J gene TRBJ2-1, with D uncertain. CDR1 and CDR2 from the germline V gene are LNHNV and YYDKDF (reference sequence). CDR3 size: 13 residues. V was pared by 5 bases and J by 9 bases, with 14 bases between. DNA of the CDR3: TGTGCCACCAGCTATGGTCTGACGGGTGAGCAGTTCTTC. Protein product: CATSYGLTGEQFF.

This clone was counted a single time. The V gene is TRBV7-2, the J gene TRBJ2-2; 11 bases agree with TRBD2. CDR1 SGHTA and CDR2 FQGNSA come from the germline V gene. V dropped 3 bases and J dropped 6; count of bases not matched to a gene: 3. The length of the CDR3 is 15 residues. As DNA, the CDR3 is TGTGCCAGCAGCTTTAGCGGGGGGGCCGCCGGGGAGCTGTTTTTT. As protein: CASSFSGGAAGELFF.

The chain joins TRBV11-2 to TRBJ2-7, with TRBD1 matching 9 bases. V lost 5 bases to trimming and J lost 7 bases; unmatched junction nucleotides: 6. CDR1 SGHAT and CDR2 FQNNGV come from the germline V gene. The CDR3 totals 13 residues. CDR3 nucleotides: TGTGCCAGCAGCGTACAGGGGGCAGGTGAGCAGTACTTC. It is translated as CASSVQGAGEQYF. Variable domain in full (rest from reference TRBV11-2 and TRBJ2-7): EAGVAQSPRYKIIEKRQSVAFWCNPISGHATLYWYQQILGQGPKLLIQFQNNGVVDDSQLPKDRFSAERLKGVDSTLKIQPAKLEDSAVYLCASSVQGAGEQYFGPGTRLTVT.

This CDR3 reads CASSLDPYSGNTIYF. CDR3 coding DNA: TGCGCCAGCAGCTTGGATCCTTACTCTGGAAACACCATATATTTT. The V call is TRBV5-1, the J call TRBJ1-3; no clear D. The CDR3 is 15 residues long. V lost 0 bases and J 0 bases, leaving 7 bases between the germline ends. From germline, CDR1 is SGHRS and CDR2 YFSETQ.

The rearrangement uses TRBV5-4 and TRBJ2-2; D remains unclear. Trimming removed 5 bases from V and 7 bases from J, with 9 bases in between. The CDR3 extends over 12 amino acids. Per the germline V gene, CDR1 is SGHNT and CDR2 is YYREEE (reference sequence). CDR3 DNA: TGTGCCAGCAGTGCGGAGCTCGGGGAGCTGTTTTTT. Its protein product is CASSAELGELFF.

This chain joins TRBV28 and TRBJ2-7; possibly TRBD2 for D (6 bases). Trimming stripped 4 bases from V and 4 bases from J, with 17 bases between. CDR1 is MDHEN, CDR2 SYDVKM, per germline. This CDR3 contains 15 residues. The CDR3 nucleotides are TGTGCCAGCAGTTCCCCGGCCGGGGGAGAATACGAGCAGTACTTC. This sequence encodes CASSSPAGGEYEQYF.

This chain connects TRBV14 to TRBJ1-4; D may be TRBD1 (5 bases). This CDR3 comprises 17 residues. V gave up 0 bases and J gave up 8 bases, with 19 bases separating them. Germline CDR1 reads SGHDN; CDR2 reads FVKESK. Here the CDR3 DNA reads TGTGCCAGCAGCCAAGATTTAGTCCGGGGGAAGAGGGAAAAACTGTTTTTT. As protein: CASSQDLVRGKREKLFF.

The chain couples TRBV6-1 to TRBJ2-7, with 7 bases lining up with TRBD1. Trimming cost V 8 bases and J 2 bases; bases outside gene matches: 6. Germline V gives CDR1 MNHNS, CDR2 SASEGT. The CDR3 loop spans 13 amino acids. The CDR3 nucleotides read TGTGCCAGCTGCGACAGGGCCCCCTACGAGCAGTACTTC. It yields the protein CASCDRAPYEQYF.

The rearrangement links TRBV28 to TRBJ1-5, with D perhaps TRBD1 (6 bases). The V end was cut by 3 bases, the J end by 10 bases, with 16 bases between. Germline V gene sequence: CDR1 MDHEN, CDR2 SYDVKM. The CDR3 runs to 14 residues. This CDR3 is CASSFGTGHRPQHF. CDR3 in DNA: TGTGCCAGCAGTTTTGGCACAGGGCACAGACCCCAGCATTTT. Full variable domain (missing parts from reference TRBV28 and TRBJ1-5): DVKVTQSSRYLVKRTGEKVFLECVQDMDHENMFWYRQDPGLGLRLIYFSYDVKMKEKGDIPEGYSVSREKKERFSLILESASTNQTSMYLCASSFGTGHRPQHFGDGTRLSIL.

The chain carries TRBV11-2 and TRBJ1-1; 7 bases fit TRBD1. Germline CDR1 is SGHAT and CDR2 is FQNNGV. Unmatched junction bases numbered 5, after V lost 5 bases and J lost 5 bases. This CDR3 has 13 amino acids. CDR3 amino acids: CASSTQTGTEAFF. DNA for the CDR3: TGTGCCAGCAGCACCCAGACAGGGACTGAAGCTTTCTTT.

The chain joins TRBV18 to TRBJ2-5, with no clear D. This CDR3 spans 13 amino acids. V shed 6 bases and J shed 2 bases, with 10 bases lying between them. Germline V gives CDR1 KGHSH, CDR2 LQKENI. The CDR3 DNA sequence: TGTGCCAGCTCTCGCGTATTACAAGAGACCCAGTACTTC. Residues: CASSRVLQETQYF.

This chain uses TRBV5-4 with TRBJ2-7; perhaps TRBD2 as D (6 bases). Trimming pared 4 bases from V and 1 base from J, leaving 9 bases between. CDR1 and CDR2 from the germline V gene are SGHNT and YYREEE (reference sequence). This CDR3 comprises 13 residues. The CDR3 DNA sequence: TGTGCCAGCAGCAGCGGGTTGTCCTACGAGCAGTACTTC. This gives the protein CASSSGLSYEQYF.